This T cell receptor (beta chain) was captured by sequencing in a study of cytomegalovirus exposure and HLA in healthy donors. The CDR3 runs 16 residues. The germline V gene encodes CDR1 SEHNR and CDR2 FQNEAQ (reference sequence). The V and J ends lost 5 bases and 0 bases respectively, with 15 bases between them. The study ran its PCR with 60 Vbeta and 13 Jbeta primers. Profiling relied on immunoSEQ multiplex PCR, and the TCRdb table lists in-frame clones only, not all of them. Its listing shows about 160,000 clones. A word on this clone: Lacking the conserved final phenylalanine or tryptophan, this CDR3 likely reflects a read error.

The chain couples TRBV7-9 to TRBJ2-3; possibly TRBD2 for D (6 bases). The sequencing sample was made of PBMCs. The receptor comes from a man aged 25-40 years in good health and CMV-seronegative. CDR3 sequence (DNA): TGTGCCAGCAGCCCCCCAGCGGGCCGAAGCACAGATACGCAGTATCTT. It specifies CASSPPAGRSTDTQYL.